The rows below give T cell receptor beta chains drawn from one sample of a study of blood T cells in healthy people across ages. MiXCR, applied by TCRdb to the 5' RACE reads, yields one record per CDR3 protein. This sample carries about 1.4 million distinct CDR3 sequences, approximately 59% of them seen once, and the ten largest clones take under 8.5%. Sequenced input: blood. These receptor sequences come from a man between 18 and 35 years old in good health. CDR3s include the opening cysteine and the closing phenylalanine or tryptophan. D genes are given only for firm matches. Only part of the rows carry a size: once, few, many, or a class if the clone is expanded.

v_gene	d_gene	j_gene	abundance	CDR3aa	CDR3nt
TRBV20-1	NA	TRBJ2-7	NA	CSAGTFSYEQYF	TGCAGTGCGGGGACATTTTCCTACGAGCAGTACTTC
TRBV3-1	NA	TRBJ2-3	NA	CASNPYTDTQYF	TGTGCCAGCAACCCATACACAGATACGCAGTATTTT
TRBV12-3/TRBV12-4	NA	TRBJ1-6	few	CASSLRSQINSPLHF	TGTGCCAGCAGTTTAAGGTCTCAGATTAATTCACCCCTCCACTTT
TRBV24-1	TRBD1	TRBJ2-5	NA	CATSDSPGTGVYETQYF	TGTGCCACCAGTGATAGTCCCGGGACAGGGGTTTATGAGACCCAGTACTTC
TRBV29-1	NA	TRBJ1-1	NA	CSVEVVGVNTEAFF	TGCAGCGTTGAAGTTGTAGGGGTGAACACTGAAGCTTTCTTT
TRBV4-1	NA	TRBJ2-7	NA	CASSQESQYEQYF	TGCGCCAGCAGCCAAGAGTCACAGTACGAGCAGTACTTC
TRBV20-1	NA	TRBJ2-7	NA	CSAPLGVGYEQYF	TGCAGTGCCCCCCTAGGAGTCGGCTACGAGCAGTACTTC
TRBV28	TRBD1	TRBJ2-5	NA	CASSPAGTGEGETQYF	TGTGCCAGCAGCCCAGCCGGGACAGGGGAGGGAGAGACCCAGTACTTC
TRBV29-1	TRBD1	TRBJ2-5	NA	CSVSVGQGQETQYF	TGCAGCGTTTCTGTCGGACAGGGCCAAGAGACCCAGTACTTC
TRBV4-1	TRBD1	TRBJ1-4	NA	CASSPTGQTNEKLFF	TGCGCCAGCAGCCCGACGGGACAGACTAATGAAAAACTGTTTTTT
TRBV14	TRBD2	TRBJ2-3	few	CASSQVYGRGGDTQYF	TGTGCCAGCAGCCAAGTGTACGGGAGGGGCGGGGATACGCAGTATTTT
TRBV7-9	TRBD1	TRBJ2-6	NA	CASSSPGQAISGANVLTF	TGTGCCAGCAGCTCTCCGGGACAGGCGATCTCTGGGGCCAATGTCCTGACTTTC
TRBV7-6	NA	TRBJ1-6	NA	CASSLAADYISPLHF	TGTGCCAGCAGCTTAGCGGCCGACTATATTTCACCCCTCCACTTT
TRBV7-2	NA	TRBJ1-1	few	CASSLDRQIMNTEAFF	TGTGCCAGCAGCTTAGATAGACAGATAATGAACACTGAAGCTTTCTTT
TRBV6-2/TRBV6-3	TRBD2	TRBJ2-7	NA	CASSPGLARAGEQYF	TGTGCCAGCAGTCCCGGACTAGCGCGAGCTGGCGAGCAGTACTTC
TRBV20-1	NA	TRBJ1-1	NA	CTPIRVQLNTEAFF	TGCACCCCAATTCGGGTGCAATTGAACACTGAAGCTTTCTTT
TRBV11-3	TRBD2	TRBJ2-3	NA	CASSRWTSGSGTDTQYF	TGTGCCAGCAGCCGGTGGACTAGCGGGAGCGGCACAGATACGCAGTATTTT
TRBV7-9	NA	TRBJ2-7	once	CTSSFTGSSYEQYF	TGTACCAGCAGCTTCACAGGGAGCTCCTACGAGCAGTACTTC
TRBV28	NA	TRBJ2-1	few	CASSSRTPGSYNEQFF	TGTGCCAGCAGTTCAAGGACACCGGGCTCCTACAATGAGCAGTTCTTC
TRBV20-1	NA	TRBJ2-7	NA	CSARYTTEQYF	TGCAGTGCTAGGTATACCACCGAGCAGTACTTC
TRBV4-1	TRBD2	TRBJ2-7	few	CASSQFSSGTTYEQYF	TGCGCCAGCAGCCAGTTCTCAAGCGGGACTACCTACGAGCAGTACTTC
TRBV5-1	TRBD1	TRBJ1-1	NA	CASSLEGIGTGGTEAFF	TGCGCCAGCAGCTTGGAGGGGATAGGGACAGGGGGCACTGAAGCTTTCTTT
TRBV20-1	NA	TRBJ1-6	NA	CSARFSNSPLHF	TGCAGTGCTAGGTTTTCCAATTCACCCCTCCACTTT
TRBV10-3	NA	TRBJ2-5	NA	CTISVGGFQETQYF	TGTACCATCAGTGTCGGTGGGTTCCAAGAGACCCAGTACTTC
TRBV29-1	NA	TRBJ2-7	NA	CSVEDTVRDEQYF	TGCAGCGTTGAAGATACGGTCAGGGATGAGCAGTACTTC
TRBV29-1	NA	TRBJ1-2	NA	CSVTRGRGYTF	TGCAGCGTGACCAGGGGACGGGGCTACACCTTC
TRBV4-2	TRBD1	TRBJ2-7	NA	CASSHRDRAYEQYF	TGTGCCAGCAGCCACAGGGACAGGGCCTACGAGCAGTACTTC
TRBV3-1	TRBD2	TRBJ2-5	NA	CASSHRVTSGQETQYF	TGTGCCAGCAGCCATAGGGTAACTAGCGGCCAAGAGACCCAGTACTTC
TRBV25-1	NA	TRBJ1-2	NA	CASSELTGLYGYTF	TGTGCCAGCAGTGAATTAACAGGGCTCTATGGCTACACCTTC
TRBV29-1	NA	TRBJ1-5	few	CSVEDDYWGVDADRNQPQHF	TGCAGCGTTGAAGATGATTACTGGGGAGTAGACGCCGACAGAAATCAGCCCCAGCATTTT
TRBV25-1	NA	TRBJ2-3	few	CASRASHSLDTQYF	TGTGCCAGCAGAGCCTCCCATAGTCTAGATACGCAGTATTTT
TRBV20-1	NA	TRBJ1-6	NA	CSAREPGGSRSPLHF	TGCAGTGCTAGAGAACCCGGGGGGTCACGATCACCCCTCCACTTT
TRBV4-1	NA	TRBJ2-3	few	CASSQGQGPPDTQYF	TGCGCCAGCAGCCAAGGCCAGGGACCCCCAGATACGCAGTATTTT
TRBV12-3/TRBV12-4	TRBD1	TRBJ1-2	few	CASSIGGTDGGYTF	TGTGCCAGCAGTATAGGAGGGACAGATGGGGGCTACACCTTC